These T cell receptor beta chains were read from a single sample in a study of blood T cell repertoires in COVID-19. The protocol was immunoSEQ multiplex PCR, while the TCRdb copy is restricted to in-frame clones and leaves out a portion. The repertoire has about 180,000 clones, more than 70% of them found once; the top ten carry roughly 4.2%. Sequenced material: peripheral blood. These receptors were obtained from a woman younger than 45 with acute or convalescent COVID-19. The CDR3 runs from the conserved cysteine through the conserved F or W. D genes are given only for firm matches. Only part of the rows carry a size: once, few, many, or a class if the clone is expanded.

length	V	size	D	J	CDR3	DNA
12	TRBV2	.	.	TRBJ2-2	CASRMDSRELFF	TGTGCCAGCAGAATGGACTCCCGGGAGCTGTTTTTT
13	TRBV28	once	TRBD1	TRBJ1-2	CASVGGPNYGYTF	TGTGCCAGTGTAGGGGGCCCTAACTATGGCTACACCTTC
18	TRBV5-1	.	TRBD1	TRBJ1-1	CASSSTPGQQNLNTEAFF	TGCGCCAGCAGCTCCACACCGGGACAGCAAAACCTGAACACTGAAGCTTTCTTT
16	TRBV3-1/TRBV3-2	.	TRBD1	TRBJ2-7	CASSPGTGGARWEQYF	TGTGCCAGCAGCCCCGGGACAGGGGGCGCCCGTTGGGAGCAGTACTTC
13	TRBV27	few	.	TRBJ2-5	CASSMLAQETQYF	TGTGCCAGCAGTATGTTAGCCCAAGAGACCCAGTACTTC
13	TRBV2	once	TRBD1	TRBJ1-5	CASEQGSQQPQHF	TGTGCCAGCGAACAGGGGAGCCAGCAGCCCCAGCATTTT
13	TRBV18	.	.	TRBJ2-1	CASSPDSYNEQFF	TGTGCCAGCTCACCGGACAGTTACAATGAGCAGTTCTTC
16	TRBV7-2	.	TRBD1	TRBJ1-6	CASSPRDRKVNSPLHF	TGTGCCAGCAGCCCCAGGGACAGGAAGGTTAATTCACCCCTCCACTTT
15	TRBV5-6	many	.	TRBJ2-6	CASSLGASGANVLTF	TGTGCCAGCAGCTTGGGCGCCTCTGGGGCCAACGTCCTGACTTTC
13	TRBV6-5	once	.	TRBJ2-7	CASTEWEWSEQYF	TGTGCCAGCACGGAGTGGGAGTGGTCCGAGCAGTACTTC
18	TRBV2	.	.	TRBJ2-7	CASTLRSSNSMGLYEQYF	TGTGCCAGCACACTTAGGTCGTCGAACAGCATGGGCCTCTACGAGCAGTACTTC
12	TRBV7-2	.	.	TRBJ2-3	CASSPSGDTQYF	TGTGCCAGCAGCCCCAGTGGTGATACGCAGTATTTT
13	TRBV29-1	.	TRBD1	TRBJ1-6	CSARQGQNSPLHF	TGCAGCGCGAGACAGGGGCAAAATTCACCCCTCCACTTT
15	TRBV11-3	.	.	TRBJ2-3	CASLLSTGGTDTQYF	TGTGCCAGCCTCCTCTCCACGGGAGGCACAGATACGCAGTATTTT
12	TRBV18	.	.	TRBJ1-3	CASSPPLGSIYF	TGTGCCAGCTCACCACCCCTTGGCTCCATATATTTT
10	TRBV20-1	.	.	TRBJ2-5	CSASEETQYF	TGCAGTGCTAGCGAAGAGACCCAGTACTTC
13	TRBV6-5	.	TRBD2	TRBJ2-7	CASSPGTSLEQYF	TGTGCCAGCAGTCCAGGGACTAGCCTCGAGCAGTACTTC